The 29 T cell receptor beta chains below come from one sample, sequenced in a study of PD-1 blockade in classical Hodgkin lymphoma. Stated time point: cycle 4 day 1 (C4D1), after around six weeks of nivolumab. All patients experienced relapse after autologous stem cell transplantation, and brentuximab vedotin exposure was variable. Profiling relied on immunoSEQ multiplex PCR, and the TCRdb table lists in-frame clones only, not all of them. The table has some 90,000 clones, around four fifths seen once. Sequenced material: peripheral blood mononuclear cells (PBMCs), taken before the fourth cycle of nivolumab. The source of these receptors is a human donor with classical Hodgkin lymphoma.

This clone was seen more than once but under ten times. This rearrangement joins TRBV4-1 to TRBJ1-6; D is undetermined. V lost 0 bases, J lost 4 bases, and 7 bases lay in between. CDR1 is MGHRA, CDR2 YSYEKL, per germline. The CDR3 spans 15 residues. In DNA form, the CDR3 reads TGCGCCAGCAGCCAAGATTACAGTTATAATTCACCCCTCCACTTT. Its protein is CASSQDYSYNSPLHF.

This chain uses TRBV19 with TRBJ2-1; 10 bases line up with TRBD1. Germline V gene lookup returns CDR1 LNHDA and CDR2 SQIVND (reference sequence). J lost 7 bases, V lost 2 bases, and 5 bases had no gene match. The CDR3 is 15 residues long. The CDR3 DNA sequence: TGTGCCAGTAGTATATTGGGACAGGGGAGGAATGAGCAGTTCTTC. Its translation is CASSILGQGRNEQFF.

The V call is TRBV10-3, the J call TRBJ1-1; 7 bases agree with TRBD1. The junction had 7 bases not matched to a gene; V was cut back by 5 bases and J by 1 base. There are 15 residues in the CDR3. Germline assignment: CDR1 ENHRY and CDR2 SYGVKD. CDR3 in DNA: TGTGCCATCAGTAAACAGGGGTGGTCGAACACTGAAGCTTTCTTT. It specifies CAISKQGWSNTEAFF.

This clone appeared a few times. The V and J genes are TRBV25-1 and TRBJ1-2; possible D gene TRBD1, 6 bases. Germline V CDR1 and CDR2: MGHDK, SYGVNS. Between the trimmed V and J ends, which lost 2 bases and 8 bases, there was a span of 12 bases. The CDR3 contains 13 residues. The CDR3, as DNA: TGTGCCAGCAGTGAAGGCGGGGGCGGGGGCTACACCTTC. Protein sequence: CASSEGGGGGYTF.

The rearrangement uses TRBV5-1 and TRBJ1-4; D is possibly TRBD1 (5 bases). With 4 bases removed from V and 8 bases from J, the gap between germline ends came to 15 bases. This CDR3 comprises 14 residues. CDR1 and CDR2 (germline): SGHRS, YFSETQ. The CDR3 sequence: CASSPGAGDEKLFF. CDR3 bases: TGCGCCAGCAGCCCAGGAGCGGGGGACGAAAAACTGTTTTTT.

The CDR3 here is CASRETGTANTGELFF. The CDR3 nucleotides read TGTGCCAGCAGAGAGACCGGGACAGCGAACACCGGGGAGCTGTTTTTT. The chain recombines TRBV28 with TRBJ2-2, with 7 bases lining up with TRBD1. Germline V gene lookup returns CDR1 MDHEN and CDR2 SYDVKM. There are 16 residues in the CDR3. V was clipped by 6 bases and J by 0 bases; unmatched bases: 7.

The rearrangement uses TRBV6-6 and TRBJ2-7; maybe TRBD2 (7 bases). The V and J ends lost 0 bases and 6 bases respectively, with 9 bases between them. The germline V gene has CDR1 MNHNY and CDR2 SVGAGI (reference sequence). The CDR3 loop spans 13 amino acids. The CDR3 region has the DNA TGTGCCAGCAGTTACTCGAGGGGGGGCGAGCAGTACTTC. The encoded protein is CASSYSRGGEQYF.

The rearrangement uses TRBV15 and TRBJ2-5, with 9 bases lining up with TRBD1. CDR1 LNHNV and CDR2 YYDKDF come from the germline V gene (reference sequence). The CDR3 consists of 15 residues. Trimming cost V 1 base and J 5 bases; bases outside gene matches: 5. The CDR3 region has the DNA TGTGCCACCAGCAGAGGGGGACAGGGTGGGGAGACCCAGTACTTC. It is translated as CATSRGGQGGETQYF.

This clone was seen only once. Other DNA sequences in this specimen translate into the identical CDR3. The genes are TRBV10-3 and TRBJ1-4; D is undetermined. Germline CDR1 is ENHRY and CDR2 is SYGVKD. This CDR3 has 16 residues. Between the trimmed V and J ends, which lost 0 bases and 2 bases, there was a span of 10 bases. The CDR3, as DNA: TGTGCCATCAGTGAGTCGACTCGAGCGACTAATGAAAAACTGTTTTTT. It translates to CAISESTRATNEKLFF.

The chain combines TRBV10-3 with TRBJ2-3; 7 positions match TRBD1. This CDR3 is 14 amino acids long. The V and J ends lost 6 bases and 0 bases, in that order; junction bases with no gene match: 3. Germline CDR1 and CDR2: ENHRY and SYGVKD. CDR3 DNA: TGTGCCATCAGGGGACAGTCTAGCACAGATACGCAGTATTTT. As protein: CAIRGQSSTDTQYF.

V usage is TRBV10-3 and J usage is TRBJ1-2; weak D call: TRBD1 (6 bases). The CDR3 has 13 residues. The ends were cut back, 4 bases at V and 5 bases at J, with 11 bases in the middle. The germline V gene encodes CDR1 ENHRY and CDR2 SYGVKD. CDR3 region: CAISGTEIYGYTF. In nucleotides, the CDR3 is TGTGCCATCAGTGGGACAGAGATTTATGGCTACACCTTC.

This CDR3 reads CASSQSWGATWDGYTF. The CDR3 nucleotides read TGTGCCAGCAGCCAGAGCTGGGGGGCGACGTGGGATGGCTACACCTTC. The chain carries TRBV9 and TRBJ1-2, with a possible D match to TRBD1 (6 bases). Per the germline V gene, CDR1 is SGDLS and CDR2 is YYNGEE. Trimming left V 4 bases short and J 6 bases short, with 22 bases between. The CDR3 length is 16 residues.

This clone was observed a few times. V is TRBV27 and J is TRBJ1-6; D may be TRBD1 (6 bases). The CDR3 is 13 amino acids. Trimming took 9 bases from V and 7 from J, leaving 13 bases between them. Germline assignment: CDR1 MNHEY and CDR2 SMNVEV (reference sequence). Here the CDR3 DNA reads TGTGCCAGTCCAAGGGGGAAGAATTCACCCCTCCACTTT. Protein product: CASPRGKNSPLHF.

The chain combines TRBV9 with TRBJ2-1; weak D call: TRBD2 (6 bases). The CDR3 extends over 13 amino acids. Trimming took 0 bases from V and 11 from J, leaving 12 bases between them. Germline V CDR1 and CDR2: SGDLS, YYNGEE. CDR3 coding DNA: TGTGCCAGCAGCGTAGTTGGCGGGATCCAGCAGTTCTTC. It is translated as CASSVVGGIQQFF.

This clone was counted only a few times. The chain uses TRBV7-2 and TRBJ2-3; unclear D gene. This CDR3 comprises 14 residues. The germline V gene encodes CDR1 SGHTA and CDR2 FQGNSA. V was shortened by 1 base and J by 1 base, with 6 bases between the two germline ends. CDR3 coding DNA: TGTGCCAGCAGCTTAGTAGTAGGCACAGATACGCAGTATTTT. Translated, it gives CASSLVVGTDTQYF.

CDR3 amino acids: CASGSSYEQYF. The CDR3 nucleotides are TGTGCCAGCGGGAGCTCCTACGAGCAGTACTTC. The chain carries TRBV28 and TRBJ2-7; TRBD2 might be the D (5 bases). The length of the CDR3 is 11 residues. The V gene's germline CDR1 is MDHEN and CDR2 SYDVKM. Trimming pared 8 bases from V and 0 bases from J, leaving 5 bases between.

In regard to this clone: The junction shows a germline mismatch at one end, possibly a read error. This sequence joins TRBV5-1 and TRBJ2-3; D is perhaps TRBD2 (5 bases). The CDR3 consists of 16 residues. Germline CDR1 and CDR2: SGHRS and YFSETQ. The CDR3 sequence: CASSFFVGDRTDTQYF. In DNA form, the CDR3 reads TGCGCCAGCAGCTTTTTCGTCGGGGATCGCACGGATACGCAGTATTTT.

The CDR3 loop reads CAISASGTNYGEQYF. The CDR3 DNA sequence: TGTGCCATCAGTGCTTCCGGGACCAACTACGGGGAGCAGTACTTC. The chain couples TRBV10-3 to TRBJ2-7, with D perhaps given as TRBD1 or TRBD2 (5 bases each). V was pared by 4 bases and J by 7 bases, with 20 bases between. Germline V gene lookup returns CDR1 ENHRY and CDR2 SYGVKD. This CDR3 comprises 15 residues.

In DNA, the CDR3 is TGTGCCAGCAGCTTGGCCGGGCCCGGGGAGCTGTTTTTT. Residues: CASSLAGPGELFF. The rearrangement links TRBV5-6 to TRBJ2-2, with unresolved D. Per the germline V gene, CDR1 is SGHDT and CDR2 is YYEEEE. This CDR3 has 13 residues. V lost 0 bases and J lost 6, with 6 bases in between.

The rearrangement links TRBV10-3 to TRBJ2-5; unclear D gene. CDR1 ENHRY and CDR2 SYGVKD come from the germline V gene. V lost 5 bases to trimming and J lost 0 bases, with 4 bases between them. The CDR3 loop spans 12 amino acids. CDR3: CAISMYQETQYF. The CDR3 DNA reads TGTGCCATCAGTATGTACCAAGAGACCCAGTACTTC.

This chain links TRBV18 with TRBJ2-4; 8 bases agree with TRBD1. Trimming at V came to 2 bases and at J to 9 bases, leaving 9 bases not matched to a gene. The CDR3 is 15 residues long. Germline CDR1 reads KGHSH; CDR2 reads LQKENI. The CDR3 protein is CASSPLGQGAGIQYF. CDR3 in DNA: TGTGCCAGCTCACCATTGGGGCAGGGGGCCGGCATTCAGTACTTC.

The chain recombines TRBV28 with TRBJ2-2; 9 bases are a match to TRBD1. Germline CDR1 is MDHEN and CDR2 is SYDVKM. The CDR3 has 17 amino acids. V lost 7 bases to trimming and J lost 1 base; unmatched junction nucleotides: 10. As DNA, the CDR3 is TGTGCCAGCACCTTCCCAGGGACAGGGTTGAACACCGGGGAGCTGTTTTTT. Translation gives CASTFPGTGLNTGELFF.

This clone showed up just once. The chain recombines TRBV5-4 with TRBJ2-5; D ambiguous. This CDR3 is built from 15 residues. Trimming took 4 bases from V and 2 from J, leaving 15 bases between them. CDR1 is SGHNT, CDR2 YYREEE, per germline (reference sequence). The CDR3, as DNA: TGTGCCAGCAGCAAACAAAAGGATATACAAGAGACCCAGTACTTC. It codes for CASSKQKDIQETQYF.

This chain links TRBV5-1 with TRBJ2-3, with D possibly TRBD2 on 6 matching bases. This CDR3 is built from 13 residues. The germline V gene has CDR1 SGHRS and CDR2 YFSETQ. V was cut by 3 bases and J by 4 bases, with 9 bases left in between. CDR3 region: CASSSSGADTQYF. In DNA form, the CDR3 reads TGCGCCAGCAGCTCTTCGGGGGCAGATACGCAGTATTTT.

This clone showed up just once. The genes are TRBV19 and TRBJ1-2; tentative D call: TRBD1 (6 bases). The germline V and J ends were trimmed by 10 bases and 2 bases, with 11 bases remaining between them. The V gene's germline CDR1 is LNHDA and CDR2 SQIVND (reference sequence). There are 12 residues in the CDR3. CDR3 DNA: TGTGCCACCCGCGACAGGAACTATGGCTACACCTTC. It specifies CATRDRNYGYTF. Full variable domain (rest looked up from reference TRBV19 and TRBJ1-2): DGGITQSPKYLFRKEGQNVTLSCEQNLNHDAMYWYRQDPGQGLRLIYYSQIVNDFQKGDIAEGYSVSREKKESFPLTVTSAQKNPTAFYLCATRDRNYGYTFGSGTRLTVV.

The chain combines TRBV21-1 with TRBJ2-7. TRBV21-1 is described as a pseudogene. The CDR3 is 18 amino acids. The CDR3 DNA is TGTGCCAGCAGCAAAGGGCCAGGCCAAGGGGGGAGACCCTACGAGCAGTACTTC. As protein: CASSKGPGQGGRPYEQYF.

The chain joins TRBV7-9 to TRBJ2-2; 10 nucleotides agree with TRBD1. This CDR3 has 18 residues. Germline V gene lookup returns CDR1 SEHNR and CDR2 FQNEAQ (reference sequence). V trimming: 1 base; J trimming: 1 base; junction bases outside the gene matches: 6. The CDR3, as DNA: TGTGCCAGCAGCTTAGACCCGGGACAGGGGATGAACACCGGGGAGCTGTTTTTT. Translating it yields CASSLDPGQGMNTGELFF.

V is TRBV11-2 and J is TRBJ2-1; 11 bases fit TRBD2. The CDR3 is made up of 15 amino acids. V shed 2 bases, J shed 5 bases, and the junction held 2 bases outside the gene matches. Germline V gives CDR1 SGHAT, CDR2 FQNNGV. The CDR3 bases are TGTGCCAGCAGCTTAACTAGCGGGGGACACAATGAGCAGTTCTTC. Translated, it gives CASSLTSGGHNEQFF. The full variable domain, in which reference TRBV11-2 and TRBJ2-1 provide the parts outside the CDR3, is EAGVAQSPRYKIIEKRQSVAFWCNPISGHATLYWYQQILGQGPKLLIQFQNNGVVDDSQLPKDRFSAERLKGVDSTLKIQPAKLEDSAVYLCASSLTSGGHNEQFFGPGTRLTVL.

This clone has just a few counts. The chain links TRBV7-9 to TRBJ2-5, with 7 positions matching TRBD2. Trimming took 5 bases from V and 7 from J; bases not matched to a gene: 19. The CDR3 runs to 17 residues. Germline CDR1 is SEHNR and CDR2 is FQNEAQ (reference sequence). The CDR3: CASSPPAVGLVAGTQYF. The CDR3 DNA follows: TGTGCCAGCAGCCCCCCGGCTGTCGGACTAGTCGCGGGGACCCAGTACTTC.